This T cell receptor beta chain was recorded in a study of molecular identifiers for immune sequencing clone quantification. Findings and caveats of the study: Clone sizes could be underestimated for highly expanded clones when identical TCR molecules share a barcode. Among effectors, clones above 20 RNA copies held over 98% of molecules; among naive cells, under 1%.

Germline V lookup: CDR1 MGHRA, CDR2 YSYEKL. CDR3 length equals 12 residues. V lost 4 bases and J lost 13; bases outside the gene matches: 7. This clonotype was detected many times. The antigen is undetermined. One entry per CDR3 protein results from TCRdb running MiXCR on the PCR reads. The sample lists some 100,000 distinct CDR3 sequences; under 40% were seen once. This clonotype originated in a human donor in good health. Some libraries in this study had Jurkat cell RNA spiked in. The material sequenced was naive CD8+ T cells from blood, with Jurkat cell RNA spiked in. Described subset: FACS-sorted CD8+CD4-CCR7+CD45RA+ naive T cells. The rearrangement uses TRBV4-1 and TRBJ2-7; 10 nucleotides match TRBD2. CDR3 in DNA: TGCGCCAGCAGCCCGACTAGCGGGCACCTCTACTTC. Translation gives CASSPTSGHLYF.